These 5 T cell receptor beta chains originate from one sample sequenced in a study of tumor-infiltrating lymphocytes in glioblastoma multiforme (dated by TCRdb to 2016 to 2017). The sequencer was an Illumina HiSeq 2500. TCRB libraries were constructed from RNA through three rounds of nested multiplex PCR following a modified ARM-PCR protocol with multiple V-beta primers and a C-beta primer. TCRdb reran the public reads through fastp at Q25 and MiXCR, keeping productive beta chains. Every distinct CDR3 protein forms one entry, paired with its most common genes and DNA. The sample data list 15,000 to 20,000 distinct CDR3 sequences, and 65% to 75% of these were observed just once. Around 18% of the sample is held by the ten biggest clonotypes. The specimen sequenced was peripheral blood. Every receptor here comes from a male donor with glioblastoma.

As concerns this clonotype: This may be a read error: a much more frequent sequence differs by one nucleotide. The V gene is TRBV5-1, the J gene TRBJ2-5; D may be TRBD1 (6 bases). Germline CDR1 SGHRS, CDR2 YFSETQ. This CDR3 region has 15 residues. The CDR3 spells CASRLVGRQVVTQYF. DNA for the CDR3: TGCGCCAGCAGGTTGGTGGGACGACAGGTCGTGACCCAGTACTTC.

In regard to this clonotype: One junction end does not reproduce the germline sequence, and a read error may be involved. The chain recombines TRBV20-1 with TRBJ2-1; D gene ambiguous. Germline V gives CDR1 DFQATT, CDR2 SNEGSKA (reference sequence). This CDR3 has 16 residues. CDR3: CNASLGFAPSYNEQLF. As DNA, the CDR3 is TGCAATGCTAGTTTAGGGTTCGCCCCTTCCTACAATGAGCAGCTCTTC.

There are many counts of this clonotype. V usage is TRBV6-6 and J usage is TRBJ2-7; D uncertain. Germline V gene lookup returns CDR1 MNHNY and CDR2 SVGAGI (reference sequence). Trimming removed 0 bases at V and 3 bases at J, with 12 bases between. This CDR3 region has 15 residues. DNA for the CDR3: TGTGCCAGCAGTTACTCTCAAGGGCCGGTCTACGAGCAGTACTTC. Translating gives CASSYSQGPVYEQYF.

With regard to this clonotype: One end of the junction fails to match germline, which may point to a read error. The chain recombines TRBV29-1 with TRBJ2-5; TRBD2 might be the D (5 bases). Germline V gene sequence: CDR1 SQVTM, CDR2 ANQGSEA. This CDR3 is 13 amino acids long. The CDR3 protein is CSIDTRTQETQYF. The CDR3 DNA is TGCAGCATCGACACTAGAACCCAAGAAACCCAGTACTTC.

For the CDR3, the DNA is TGTGCCAGCAGCAAACTACTAGGCGGGACCCAGTACTTC. Its translation: CASSKLLGGTQYF. This chain links TRBV11-3 with TRBJ2-5; TRBD2 is a possible D gene (5 bases). The CDR3 runs to 13 residues. The germline gives CDR1 SGHNT, CDR2 YENEEA. Trimming took 5 bases from V and 7 from J, leaving 14 bases between them.